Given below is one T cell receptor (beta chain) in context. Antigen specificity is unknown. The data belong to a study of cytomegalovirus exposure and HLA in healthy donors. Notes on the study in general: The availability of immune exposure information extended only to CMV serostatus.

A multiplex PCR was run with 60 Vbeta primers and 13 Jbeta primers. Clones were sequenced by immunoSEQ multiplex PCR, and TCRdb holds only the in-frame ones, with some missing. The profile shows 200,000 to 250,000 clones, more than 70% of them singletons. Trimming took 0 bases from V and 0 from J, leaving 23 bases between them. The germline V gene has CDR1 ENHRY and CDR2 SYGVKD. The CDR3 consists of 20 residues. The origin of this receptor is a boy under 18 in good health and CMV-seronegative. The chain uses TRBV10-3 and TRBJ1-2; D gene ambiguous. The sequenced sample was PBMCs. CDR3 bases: TGTGCCATCAGTGAGTCCTTTCCCGTTAAAACAGCAGTAGCTAACTATGGCTACACCTTC. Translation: CAISESFPVKTAVANYGYTF.